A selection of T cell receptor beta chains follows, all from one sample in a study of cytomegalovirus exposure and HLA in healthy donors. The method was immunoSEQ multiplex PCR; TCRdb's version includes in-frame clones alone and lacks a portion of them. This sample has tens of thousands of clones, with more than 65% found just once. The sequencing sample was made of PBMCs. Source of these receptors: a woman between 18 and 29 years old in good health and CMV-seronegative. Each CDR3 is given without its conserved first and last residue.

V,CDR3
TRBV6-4,ASSATDRGEAF
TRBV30,GGGRVGEQY
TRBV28,ASRLYGSGNYEQY
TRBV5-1,ASREDRGRDNEQF
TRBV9,ASSAPLAGSPTYEQY
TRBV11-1,ASSTTSGSSYEQY
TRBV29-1,SVTTGGVGYT
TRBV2,ASRGGLAGPAKNIQY
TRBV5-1,ASSPSTDNYGYT
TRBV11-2,ASRLPPLVYGYT
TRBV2,ASSGTSVPDTQY
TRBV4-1,ASSQADRAPDTQY
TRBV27,ASSPRQGAPNYGYT
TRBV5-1,ASSLSTSSYNEQF
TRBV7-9,ASSLEGTAPLH
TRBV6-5,ASSWRREGDTQY
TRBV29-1,SALGQGAGYT
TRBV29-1,SVTSGGGSPLH
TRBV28,ASSLSQGHGYT
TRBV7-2,ASGSVGAEQF